The clone carrying this T cell receptor (beta chain) has a handful of counts. The antigen is unknown. The data originate from a study of beta chain features in type 1 diabetes. Overall study context: Similarity in age, gender and cell yields was seen between patients and healthy donors.

CDR1 and CDR2 (germline): MNHEY, SMNVEV (reference sequence). The CDR3 contains 14 residues. Trimming at V came to 7 bases and at J to 7 bases, leaving 10 bases not matched to a gene. Study conclusions and caveats: The question left open here concerned HLA type influencing TCRB rearrangement. When Type 1 diabetes patients were examined, their TCRB CDR3s proved moderately but significantly shorter in all four CD4+ subsets.

cDNA synthesis used the whole RNA isolate, giving expressed TCRB sequences. Sequencing of naive, central memory and regulatory T cell samples gave an average of around 4 million reads. The data were produced by immunoSEQ multiplex PCR, yet TCRdb's version contains in-frame clones alone and is incomplete. The sample includes roughly 28,000 clones, roughly 56% of them seen just once. This TCR derives from a woman in her late teens or twenties with type 1 diabetes. The chain carries TRBV27 and TRBJ2-1, with 7 nucleotides matching TRBD2. The source material was Tregs from blood. CDR3 region: CASKLGLDRNEQFF. CDR3 sequence (DNA): TGTGCCAGCAAACTTGGACTAGATAGAAATGAGCAGTTCTTC.